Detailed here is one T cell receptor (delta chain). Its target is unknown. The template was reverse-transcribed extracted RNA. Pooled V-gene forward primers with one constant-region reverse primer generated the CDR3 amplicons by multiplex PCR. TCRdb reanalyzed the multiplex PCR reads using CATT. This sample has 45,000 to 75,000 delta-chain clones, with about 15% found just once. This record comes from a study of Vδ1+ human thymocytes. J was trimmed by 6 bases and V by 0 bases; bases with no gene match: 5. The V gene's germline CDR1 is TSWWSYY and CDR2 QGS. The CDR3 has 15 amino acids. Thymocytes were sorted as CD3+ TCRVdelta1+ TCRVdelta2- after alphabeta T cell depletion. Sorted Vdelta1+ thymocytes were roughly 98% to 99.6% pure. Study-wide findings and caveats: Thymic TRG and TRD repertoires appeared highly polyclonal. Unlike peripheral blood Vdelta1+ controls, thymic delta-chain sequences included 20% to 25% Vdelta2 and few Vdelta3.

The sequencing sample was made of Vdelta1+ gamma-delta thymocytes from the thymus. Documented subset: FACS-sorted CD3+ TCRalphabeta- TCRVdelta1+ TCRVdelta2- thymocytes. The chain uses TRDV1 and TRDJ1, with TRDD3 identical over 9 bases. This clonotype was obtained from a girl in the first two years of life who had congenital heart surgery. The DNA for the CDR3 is TGTGCTCTTGGGGAACTCACTGGGGGAGGGAATAAACTCATCTTT. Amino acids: CALGELTGGGNKLIF.